This TCR beta chain was obtained from a study of blood T cell repertoires in COVID-19. Generated by immunoSEQ multiplex PCR, the TCRdb table keeps only in-frame clones and is missing some. This sample has 88,000 or so clones, with around four fifths found just once. The V and J ends lost 3 bases and 3 bases, in that order; junction bases with no gene match: 4. The CDR3 loop spans 17 amino acids. CDR1 is SGHDT, CDR2 YYEEEE, per germline. The chain couples TRBV5-6 to TRBJ2-3; 16 bases map to TRBD2. The receptor comes from a human donor in a cohort sampled during active COVID-19. Material: peripheral blood. CDR3 coding DNA: TGTGCCAGCAGCTCGGGACTAGCGGGGGGGCCGACAGATACGCAGTATTTT. This sequence encodes CASSSGLAGGPTDTQYF.